These 22 T cell receptor beta chains were sequenced from one sample in a study of blood T cell repertoires in COVID-19. Here immunoSEQ multiplex PCR was the method, and the copy in TCRdb shows in-frame clones only, minus some. Of about 300,000 clones listed, around 83% were seen once; the top ten hold approximately 1.1%. The source material was peripheral blood. These receptors were taken from a woman aged 45-60 years with acute or convalescent COVID-19.

The chain employs TRBV5-5 and TRBJ1-4; 7 positions match TRBD1. The germline gives CDR1 SGHKS, CDR2 YYEKEE (reference sequence). The CDR3 totals 14 residues. J gave up 4 bases and V 1 base, and 1 base lay outside the gene matches. CDR3 coding DNA: TGTGCCAGCAGCTTGCAGGGGGATAATGAAAAACTGTTTTTT. Residues: CASSLQGDNEKLFF. Full variable domain (missing parts from reference TRBV5-5 and TRBJ1-4): DAGVTQSPTHLIKTRGQQVTLRCSPISGHKSVSWYQQVLGQGPQFIFQYYEKEERGRGNFPDRFSARQFPNYSSELNVNALLLGDSALYLCASSLQGDNEKLFFGSGTQLSVL.

The CDR3 DNA reads as TGTGCCAGTTCTCTCTCCTATAATTCACCCCTCCACTTT. This sequence encodes CASSLSYNSPLHF. V usage is TRBV2 and J usage is TRBJ1-6, with D unresolved. The germline V gene has CDR1 SNHLY and CDR2 FYNNEI. This CDR3 has 13 amino acids. The V end lost 9 bases, the J end lost 0 bases, and 6 bases lay between the germline ends.

This chain joins TRBV27 and TRBJ2-3; D is possibly TRBD2 (6 bases). The CDR3 runs 15 residues. Germline CDR1 reads MNHEY; CDR2 reads SMNVEV (reference sequence). Trimming pared 6 bases from V and 2 bases from J, leaving 15 bases between. CDR3 protein: CASSLGRLVTDTQYF. The DNA of the CDR3 is TGTGCCAGCAGCCTGGGGAGGCTCGTCACAGATACGCAGTATTTT.

For this clone: Other DNA sequences in the sample encode the same CDR3. The chain's CDR3 is CASSRTLSYEQYF. The CDR3 bases are TGCGCCAGCAGCAGGACTTTATCCTACGAGCAGTACTTC. This chain links TRBV5-1 with TRBJ2-7; possibly TRBD2 for D (5 bases). Trimming pared 4 bases from V and 1 base from J, leaving 9 bases between. CDR1 and CDR2 (germline): SGHRS, YFSETQ. This CDR3 spans 13 amino acids.

The rearrangement links TRBV6-5 to TRBJ2-7, with 8 nucleotides matching TRBD1. There are 13 residues in the CDR3. V dropped 10 bases and J dropped 3; count of bases not matched to a gene: 8. In germline, CDR1 is MNHEY, CDR2 SVGAGI. CDR3 protein: CATSQGAFYEQYF. The DNA for the CDR3 is TGTGCCACCTCCCAGGGGGCATTCTACGAGCAGTACTTC.

This chain connects TRBV29-1 to TRBJ2-1; 9 nucleotides line up with TRBD1. V trimming: 1 base; J trimming: 9 bases; junction bases outside the gene matches: 4. Germline CDR1 is SQVTM and CDR2 is ANQGSEA. The CDR3 is made up of 13 amino acids. CDR3 sequence (DNA): TGCAGCGTTGAAGGGACAGGGGCTAGTGAGCAGTTCTTC. The encoded protein is CSVEGTGASEQFF.

This clone was recorded once. This sample includes further DNA sequences coding for the same CDR3. The V call is TRBV2, the J call TRBJ2-6; D is unclear. CDR1 is SNHLY and CDR2 is FYNNEI in the germline V gene. The CDR3 is made up of 15 amino acids. The V end lost 0 bases, the J end lost 1 base, and 4 bases lay between the germline ends. Here the CDR3 DNA reads TGTGCCAGCAGTGAAGCAGCTTCTGGGGCCAACGTCCTGACTTTC. This gives the protein CASSEAASGANVLTF.

The CDR3 nucleotides are TGCGCCAGCAGCCAGGGGGACAGGGATGGCTACACCTTC. Protein product: CASSQGDRDGYTF. The V gene is TRBV4-3, the J gene TRBJ1-2, with TRBD1 identical over 9 bases. This CDR3 comprises 13 residues. J gave up 6 bases and V 3 bases, and 2 bases lay outside the gene matches. The germline gives CDR1 LGHNA, CDR2 YSLEER.

J is TRBJ2-7 and V is TRBV6-5, with TRBD2 matching over 11 bases. The V segment lost 10 bases and the J segment 6 bases; nucleotides outside the gene matches: 8. The CDR3 length is 13 residues. CDR1 is MNHEY, CDR2 SVGAGI, per germline. CDR3 sequence reads: CATVAGGPGEQYF. CDR3 nucleotides: TGTGCCACCGTAGCGGGAGGGCCGGGCGAGCAGTACTTC.

This rearrangement joins TRBV7-9 to TRBJ2-1; TRBD2 agrees at 7 bases. V was clipped by 5 bases and J by 10 bases; unmatched bases: 11. CDR1 is SEHNR and CDR2 is FQNEAQ in the germline V gene (reference sequence). The CDR3 extends over 14 amino acids. DNA for the CDR3: TGTGCCAGCAGCAACCAGCGGGGCCGCGGAGAGCAGTTCTTC. Residues: CASSNQRGRGEQFF.

This clone was seen once. V and J are TRBV4-2 and TRBJ2-7, with D possibly TRBD1 on 5 matching bases. The CDR3 covers 16 residues. The germline CDR1 and CDR2 sequences are LGHNA and YNFKEQ. V was cut by 2 bases and J by 1 base, with 15 bases left in between. The CDR3 coding sequence is TGTGCCAGCAGCCAAAGAGGCAGGGCGGTGTCCTACGAGCAGTACTTC. The encoded protein is CASSQRGRAVSYEQYF.

V gene TRBV6-5 combines with J gene TRBJ2-3; the match to TRBD2 covers 8 bases. Germline V CDR1 and CDR2: MNHEY, SVGAGI. The CDR3 spans 16 residues. The trim removed 4 bases at V and 0 bases at J, leaving 6 bases unmatched. CDR3 in amino acids: CASSSTGGRSTDTQYF. Here the CDR3 DNA reads TGTGCCAGCAGTTCAACGGGGGGGCGAAGCACAGATACGCAGTATTTT.

V is TRBV30 and J is TRBJ1-1; D is ambiguous. The germline gives CDR1 GTSNPN, CDR2 SVGIG (reference sequence). The V and J ends lost 2 bases and 7 bases respectively, with 8 bases between them. The CDR3 has 11 residues. The CDR3 DNA is TGTGCCTGGAGTAGGTCAGGTGAAGCTTTCTTT. As protein: CAWSRSGEAFF.

The chain employs TRBV9 and TRBJ2-1; TRBD2 aligns across 8 bases. Germline V gene lookup returns CDR1 SGDLS and CDR2 YYNGEE. The CDR3 extends over 15 amino acids. The V segment lost 0 bases and the J segment 7 bases; nucleotides outside the gene matches: 6. CDR3 loop: CASSVVSGGGNEQFF. In nucleotides, the CDR3 is TGTGCCAGCAGCGTAGTGTCGGGAGGGGGGAATGAGCAGTTCTTC.

This clone was counted many times. This chain connects TRBV5-1 to TRBJ1-4, with D perhaps TRBD1 (6 bases). Germline CDR1 reads SGHRS; CDR2 reads YFSETQ. The CDR3 is 14 residues long. The germline V and J ends were trimmed by 4 bases and 8 bases, with 15 bases remaining between them. This chain's CDR3 is CASSLSGVREKLFF. Written as DNA, the CDR3 is TGCGCCAGCAGCCTCTCAGGGGTTCGGGAAAAACTGTTTTTT. The whole variable domain, remainder taken from reference TRBV5-1 and TRBJ1-4, is KAGVTQTPRYLIKTRGQQVTLSCSPISGHRSVSWYQQTPGQGLQFLFEYFSETQRNKGNFPGRFSGRQFSNSRSEMNVSTLELGDSALYLCASSLSGVREKLFFGSGTQLSVL.

This sequence joins TRBV27 and TRBJ1-5; no clear D. From germline, CDR1 is MNHEY and CDR2 SMNVEV (reference sequence). The CDR3 consists of 13 residues. The ends were cut back, 3 bases at V and 1 base at J, with 4 bases in the middle. The CDR3, as DNA: TGTGCCAGCAGTTTCAGGAGCAATCAGCCCCAGCATTTT. This translates into CASSFRSNQPQHF.

V is TRBV9 and J is TRBJ2-5; D might be TRBD2 (7 bases). V lost 3 bases, J lost 5 bases, and 20 bases lay in between. Germline V gene lookup returns CDR1 SGDLS and CDR2 YYNGEE. The CDR3 has 16 amino acids. CDR3 loop: CASSGGSAGAGETQYF. DNA for the CDR3: TGTGCCAGCAGCGGAGGGTCGGCGGGGGCCGGGGAGACCCAGTACTTC. Full variable domain (missing parts from reference TRBV9 and TRBJ2-5): DSGVTQTPKHLITATGQRVTLRCSPRSGDLSVYWYQQSLDQGLQFLIQYYNGEERAKGNILERFSAQQFPDLHSELNLSSLELGDSALYFCASSGGSAGAGETQYFGPGTRLLVL.

The chain couples TRBV30 to TRBJ1-5, with TRBD1 identical over 8 bases. The CDR3 is 14 amino acids. The trim removed 0 bases at V and 15 bases at J, leaving 13 bases unmatched. Germline V lookup: CDR1 GTSNPN, CDR2 SVGIG (reference sequence). This chain's CDR3 is CAWSVSGGSSNRHF. The CDR3 DNA reads as TGTGCCTGGAGTGTCTCAGGGGGCTCAAGCAATCGGCATTTT.

The chain couples TRBV7-2 to TRBJ2-3; TRBD2 is a possible D gene (5 bases). This CDR3 is 13 amino acids long. V lost 3 bases to trimming and J lost 6 bases, with 10 bases between them. Germline V lookup: CDR1 SGHTA, CDR2 FQGNSA. The CDR3 here is CASSFSSWDTQYF. The CDR3 nucleotides are TGTGCCAGCAGCTTCTCTAGCTGGGATACGCAGTATTTT. The variable domain in full, with the rest retrieved from reference TRBV7-2 and TRBJ2-3, is GAGVSQSPSNKVTEKGKDVELRCDPISGHTALYWYRQSLGQGLEFLIYFQGNSAPDKSGLPSDRFSAERTGGSVSTLTIQRTQQEDSAVYLCASSFSSWDTQYFGPGTRLTVL.

The chain couples TRBV2 to TRBJ2-5, with unresolved D. The germline V and J ends were trimmed by 0 bases and 5 bases, with 13 bases remaining between them. Germline V gives CDR1 SNHLY, CDR2 FYNNEI. This CDR3 comprises 15 residues. CDR3 in amino acids: CASSEAPGRSETQYF. CDR3 sequence (DNA): TGTGCCAGCAGTGAAGCCCCGGGTCGCTCGGAGACCCAGTACTTC.

The chain joins TRBV24-1 to TRBJ2-3; weak D call: TRBD2 (7 bases). V lost 4 bases and J lost 2, with 15 bases in between. Per germline, CDR1 KGHDR and CDR2 SFDVKD. The CDR3 is 16 amino acids. CDR3 loop: CATSDSRGPYTDTQYF. The CDR3 bases are TGTGCCACCAGTGACTCGCGGGGGCCCTACACAGATACGCAGTATTTT.

This chain links TRBV29-1 with TRBJ2-7, with TRBD1 matching over 9 bases. The CDR3 sequence is 12 residues long. Germline values: CDR1 SQVTM, CDR2 ANQGSEA. Trimming took 5 bases from V and 7 from J; bases not matched to a gene: 6. The chain's CDR3 is CSVSGQGEEQYF. In nucleotides, the CDR3 is TGCAGCGTTTCGGGACAGGGCGAGGAGCAGTACTTC.